These 5 T cell receptor beta chains were all obtained from the same sample, sequenced in a study of neurological immune-mediated disorders. One entry per CDR3 protein, called by TCRdb with MiXCR from the 5' RACE reads. This sample has about 74,000 distinct CDR3 sequences; 4% to 6% occur once, and the top ten carry approximately 7%. The sample comprised PBMCs. The receptors derive from a man aged 18-30 years with multiple sclerosis.

This clonotype was seen ten or more times. J is TRBJ2-7 and V is TRBV11-2; 7 bases match TRBD2. The CDR3 contains 14 residues. Germline V gene data show CDR1 as SGHAT and CDR2 as FQNNGV. Trimming cost V 5 bases and J 3 bases; bases outside gene matches: 7. The CDR3 protein is CASSMWTSVYEQYF. For the CDR3, the DNA is TGTGCCAGCAGCATGTGGACTAGTGTCTACGAGCAGTACTTC.

Ten or more counts support this clonotype. One end of the junction varies from germline; a read error may be responsible. V gene TRBV10-3 combines with J gene TRBJ1-3; D is undetermined. This CDR3 comprises 15 residues. From germline, CDR1 is ENHRY and CDR2 SYGVKD. DNA of the CDR3: TGTGCCACCAGTGGGGTGGGCTACTCTGGAAACACCATATATTTT. Amino acid sequence: CATSGVGYSGNTIYF.

This clonotype was seen repeatedly, ten times or more. The chain has TRBV9 and TRBJ1-1; 8 positions agree with TRBD1. Germline assignment: CDR1 SGDLS and CDR2 YYNGEE. The CDR3 is made up of 17 amino acids. Unmatched junction bases numbered 15, after V lost 3 bases and J lost 5 bases. The CDR3: CASSAGRTGRLSTEAFF. The CDR3 nucleotides read TGTGCCAGCAGCGCGGGAAGGACAGGGAGGCTCTCAACTGAAGCTTTCTTT. The entire variable domain, with the rest obtained from reference TRBV9 and TRBJ1-1, is as follows: DSGVTQTPKHLITATGQRVTLRCSPRSGDLSVYWYQQSLDQGLQFLIQYYNGEERAKGNILERFSAQQFPDLHSELNLSSLELGDSALYFCASSAGRTGRLSTEAFFGQGTRLTVV.

This clonotype occurred a few times. The CDR3 region has the DNA TGCGCCAGCAGCTTGGTACAGGGGAACACCGGGGAGCTGTTTTTT. It is translated as CASSLVQGNTGELFF. The genes are TRBV5-1 and TRBJ2-2, with D perhaps matching TRBD1 (6 bases). V lost 0 bases, J lost 1 base, and 7 bases lay in between. This CDR3 is 15 amino acids long. Germline lookup yields CDR1 SGHRS and CDR2 YFSETQ.

This clonotype was seen ten or more times. This chain joins TRBV5-1 and TRBJ2-1, with 9 bases aligning to TRBD2. J was trimmed by 6 bases and V by 1 base; bases with no gene match: 5. CDR3 length: 15 amino acids. Germline CDR1 reads SGHRS; CDR2 reads YFSETQ. The CDR3 DNA reads as TGCGCCAGCAGCTTGAATAGCGGGAGTGGCAATGAGCAGTTCTTC. It codes for CASSLNSGSGNEQFF. The whole variable domain, filled in from reference TRBV5-1 and TRBJ2-1, reads KAGVTQTPRYLIKTRGQQVTLSCSPISGHRSVSWYQQTPGQGLQFLFEYFSETQRNKGNFPGRFSGRQFSNSRSEMNVSTLELGDSALYLCASSLNSGSGNEQFFGPGTRLTVL.